The rows below give T cell receptor beta chains drawn from one sample of a study of T cell responses to AZD1222 COVID-19 vaccine. Method: immunoSEQ multiplex PCR; TCRdb's copy keeps in-frame clones and lacks some. The top ten clones hold roughly 1.4% of a sample with 95,000 to 100,000 clones, around 84% of them seen once. This material consisted of peripheral blood, taken on day 0 of AZD1222 vaccination. These receptors were collected from an adult in good health. CDR3s include the opening cysteine and the closing phenylalanine or tryptophan. The D gene is left open where the match is weak. The listing skips clone size in some rows; elsewhere it reads once, few, many or a size class.

v_call	clone_size	j_call	d_call	cdr3_aa	cdr3_nt
TRBV5-1	NA	TRBJ1-2	TRBD1	CASSSTGAEGYTF	TGCGCCAGCAGCTCCACAGGGGCGGAGGGCTACACCTTC
TRBV28	NA	TRBJ1-2	NA	CASSSQQGNYGYTF	TGTGCCAGCAGTTCTCAACAGGGAAACTATGGCTACACCTTC
TRBV30	NA	TRBJ1-5	NA	CAWGLTGYSNQPQHF	TGTGCCTGGGGACTAACAGGCTATAGCAATCAGCCCCAGCATTTT
TRBV20-1	once	TRBJ1-2	TRBD1	CSASNRGRPRDGYTF	TGCAGTGCTAGTAACAGGGGGCGTCCCCGTGATGGCTACACCTTC
TRBV14	NA	TRBJ1-1	TRBD1	CASSGQGVLMGTEAFF	TGTGCCAGCTCTGGACAGGGAGTGTTAATGGGCACTGAAGCTTTCTTT
TRBV6-5	once	TRBJ2-7	NA	CASSWGLYDEQYF	TGTGCCAGCAGTTGGGGGCTTTACGACGAGCAGTACTTC
TRBV5-1	NA	TRBJ2-7	NA	CASSLVLAAEGEQYF	TGCGCCAGCAGCTTGGTACTCGCGGCCGAAGGGGAGCAGTACTTC
TRBV3-1/TRBV3-2	few	TRBJ2-3	NA	CASSQDKGFPDTQYF	TGTGCCAGCAGCCAAGATAAGGGATTTCCAGATACGCAGTATTTT
TRBV30	NA	TRBJ1-2	NA	CAWSVTGGGYTF	TGTGCCTGGAGTGTGACAGGTGGTGGCTACACCTTC
TRBV7-2	few	TRBJ1-3	TRBD1	CASSSRTGIGNTIYF	TGTGCCAGCAGCTCGCGGACAGGGATAGGTAACACCATATATTTT
TRBV21-1	once	TRBJ2-7	NA	CASSKESYEQYF	TGTGCCAGCAGCAAAGAGAGCTACGAGCAGTACTTC
TRBV19	NA	TRBJ2-5	NA	CASSMGGGETQYF	TGTGCCAGTAGTATGGGGGGTGGCGAGACCCAGTACTTC
TRBV28	NA	TRBJ1-1	NA	CASSVTLTAANTEAFF	TGTGCCAGCAGTGTAACATTGACAGCCGCGAACACTGAAGCTTTCTTT
TRBV6-5	NA	TRBJ1-5	TRBD1	CASSLQGGDQPQHF	TGTGCCAGCAGTCTGCAGGGGGGCGATCAGCCCCAGCATTTT
TRBV5-1	NA	TRBJ2-2	NA	CASSPPGAGELFF	TGCGCCAGCAGCCCCCCGGGCGCCGGGGAGCTGTTTTTT
TRBV14	NA	TRBJ2-7	NA	CASSRHYEQYF	TGTGCCAGCAGCCGACACTACGAGCAGTACTTC
TRBV5-5	NA	TRBJ2-2	NA	CASSLGRSTNTGELFF	TGTGCCAGCAGCTTGGGGCGGTCGACGAACACCGGGGAGCTGTTTTTT
TRBV6-2/TRBV6-3	NA	TRBJ2-7	NA	CASSYKGYEQYF	TGTGCCAGCAGTTACAAGGGCTACGAGCAGTACTTC
TRBV5-4	NA	TRBJ2-1	NA	CASSLDEGGSYNEQFF	TGTGCCAGCAGCTTGGACGAAGGGGGCTCCTACAATGAGCAGTTCTTC
TRBV7-6	NA	TRBJ2-7	NA	CASSETVGVDPSYEQYF	TGTGCCAGCAGCGAGACGGTCGGCGTGGACCCAAGTTACGAGCAGTACTTC
TRBV7-2	NA	TRBJ2-2	TRBD1	CASSVGQGTGELFF	TGTGCCAGCAGCGTAGGACAGGGCACCGGGGAGCTGTTTTTT
TRBV7-2	NA	TRBJ2-5	TRBD1	CASSFRTGTETQYF	TGTGCCAGCAGCTTCCGGACAGGGACAGAGACCCAGTACTTC
TRBV2	NA	TRBJ2-5	NA	CASSETGAGTQYF	TGTGCCAGCAGTGAGACGGGGGCTGGGACCCAGTACTTC
TRBV12-3/TRBV12-4	NA	TRBJ1-1	NA	CASSLLGYAFF	TGTGCCAGCAGTTTATTAGGGTACGCTTTCTTT
TRBV7-2	once	TRBJ1-1	TRBD1	CASSLAGTGGRNTEAFF	TGTGCCAGCAGCCTCGCAGGGACAGGGGGCAGAAACACTGAAGCTTTCTTT
TRBV4-3	NA	TRBJ1-1	NA	CASSPDRFVEGTEAFF	TGCGCCAGCAGCCCAGACAGGTTCGTAGAGGGCACTGAAGCTTTCTTT
TRBV11-1	NA	TRBJ2-7	NA	CASSQVLMEQYF	TGTGCCAGCAGCCAAGTCTTAATGGAGCAGTACTTC
TRBV19	NA	TRBJ1-6	TRBD1	CASRGTGRNSPLHF	TGTGCCAGCAGGGGGACCGGGAGGAATTCACCCCTCCACTTT
TRBV9	NA	TRBJ2-1	TRBD2	CARSRLGRLADEQFF	TGTGCCAGATCGCGACTTGGAAGACTAGCGGATGAGCAGTTCTTC
TRBV12-3/TRBV12-4	once	TRBJ2-7	NA	CASSRMAEQYF	TGTGCCAGCAGTCGCATGGCCGAGCAGTACTTC
TRBV6-2/TRBV6-3	once	TRBJ2-3	TRBD2	CASSPFILRTSGRADTQYF	TGTGCCAGCAGTCCCTTCATCCTTCGGACTAGCGGGAGAGCAGATACGCAGTATTTT
TRBV7-3	NA	TRBJ2-1	TRBD1	CASSPNRGDNEQFF	TGTGCCAGCAGCCCCAACAGGGGGGACAATGAGCAGTTCTTC
TRBV6-5	NA	TRBJ1-1	TRBD1	CASSYLQGKAFF	TGTGCCAGCAGTTACTTACAGGGGAAAGCTTTCTTT
TRBV23-1	NA	TRBJ1-3	NA	CASRGRGLSGNTIYF	TGCGCCAGCAGGGGGCGGGGCCTCTCTGGAAACACCATATATTTT
TRBV28	NA	TRBJ2-1	TRBD1	CASSPSGQGNNEQFF	TGTGCCAGCAGTCCGTCCGGACAGGGAAACAATGAGCAGTTCTTC
TRBV19	NA	TRBJ1-2	NA	CASSIVEESGYTF	TGTGCCAGTAGTATAGTGGAGGAATCCGGCTACACCTTC
TRBV3-1/TRBV3-2	NA	TRBJ2-2	NA	CASSWEGTGELFF	TGTGCCAGCAGTTGGGAAGGCACCGGGGAGCTGTTTTTT
TRBV6-5	NA	TRBJ1-1	NA	CASTYSGAGTEAFF	TGTGCCAGCACCTACTCGGGGGCGGGGACTGAAGCTTTCTTT
TRBV18	NA	TRBJ2-1	NA	CASSPRDGEYNEQFF	TGTGCCAGCTCACCAAGGGACGGGGAGTACAATGAGCAGTTCTTC
TRBV3-1/TRBV3-2	NA	TRBJ1-1	NA	CASSQEVGSEAFF	TGTGCCAGCAGCCAAGAGGTGGGGAGTGAAGCTTTCTTT
TRBV30	NA	TRBJ1-5	TRBD1	CAWSAGGGQPQHF	TGTGCCTGGAGTGCAGGGGGCGGGCAGCCCCAGCATTTT
TRBV6-2/TRBV6-3	NA	TRBJ1-1	NA	CASSYRGSGPEAFF	TGTGCCAGCAGTTATAGGGGCTCCGGCCCTGAAGCTTTCTTT
TRBV11-3	NA	TRBJ2-7	NA	CASSLDGSGSGEQYF	TGTGCCAGCAGCTTAGACGGGTCTGGCTCAGGGGAGCAGTACTTC
TRBV6-2/TRBV6-3	NA	TRBJ1-5	NA	CASSSRGGQPQHF	TGTGCCAGCAGTTCCCGGGGAGGTCAGCCCCAGCATTTT
TRBV7-8	NA	TRBJ1-6	TRBD1	CASSSAGTGNSPLHF	TGTGCCAGCAGCTCAGCCGGGACAGGAAACTCACCCCTCCACTTT
TRBV30	NA	TRBJ1-6	TRBD1	CASTGTGNSPLHF	TGTGCCTCCACCGGGACAGGGAACTCACCCCTCCACTTT